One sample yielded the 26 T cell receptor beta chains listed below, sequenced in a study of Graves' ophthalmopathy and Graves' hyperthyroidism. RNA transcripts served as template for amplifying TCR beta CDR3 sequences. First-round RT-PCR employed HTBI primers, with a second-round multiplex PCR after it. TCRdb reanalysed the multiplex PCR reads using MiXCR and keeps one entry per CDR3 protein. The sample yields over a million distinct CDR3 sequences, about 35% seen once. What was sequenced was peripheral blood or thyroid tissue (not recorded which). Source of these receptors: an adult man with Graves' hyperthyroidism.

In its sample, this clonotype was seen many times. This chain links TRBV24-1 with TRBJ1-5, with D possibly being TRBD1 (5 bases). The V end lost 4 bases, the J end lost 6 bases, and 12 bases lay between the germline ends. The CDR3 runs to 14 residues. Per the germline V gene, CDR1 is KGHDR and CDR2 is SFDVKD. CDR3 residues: CATSDQGVSQPQHF. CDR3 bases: TGTGCCACCAGTGACCAAGGGGTATCTCAGCCCCAGCATTTT.

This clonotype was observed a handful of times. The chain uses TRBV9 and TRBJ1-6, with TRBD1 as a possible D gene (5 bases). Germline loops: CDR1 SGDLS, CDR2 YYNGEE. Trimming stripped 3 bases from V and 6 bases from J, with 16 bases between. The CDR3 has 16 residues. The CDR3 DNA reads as TGTGCCAGCAGCGATAATTGGGACGTGTCTAATTCACCCCTCCACTTT. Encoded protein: CASSDNWDVSNSPLHF.

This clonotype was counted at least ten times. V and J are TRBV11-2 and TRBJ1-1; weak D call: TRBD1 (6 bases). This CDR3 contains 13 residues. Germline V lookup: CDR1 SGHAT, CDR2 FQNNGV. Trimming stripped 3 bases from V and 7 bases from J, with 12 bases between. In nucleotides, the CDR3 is TGTGCCAGCAGCTTTCAGGGGATGGGTGAAGCTTTCTTT. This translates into CASSFQGMGEAFF.

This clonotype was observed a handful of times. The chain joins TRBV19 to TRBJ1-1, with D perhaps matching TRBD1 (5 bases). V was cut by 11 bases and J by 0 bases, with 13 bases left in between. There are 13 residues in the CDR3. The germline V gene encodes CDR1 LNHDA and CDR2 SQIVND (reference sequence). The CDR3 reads CAWSEGMNTEAFF. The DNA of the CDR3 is TGTGCCTGGAGTGAGGGGATGAACACTGAAGCTTTCTTT.

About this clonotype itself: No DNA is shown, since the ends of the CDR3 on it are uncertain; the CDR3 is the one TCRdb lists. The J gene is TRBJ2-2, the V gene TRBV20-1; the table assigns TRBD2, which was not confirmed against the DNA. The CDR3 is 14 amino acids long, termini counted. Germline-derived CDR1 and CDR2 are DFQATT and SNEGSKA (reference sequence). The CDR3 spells CSASGGATPGSCFF.

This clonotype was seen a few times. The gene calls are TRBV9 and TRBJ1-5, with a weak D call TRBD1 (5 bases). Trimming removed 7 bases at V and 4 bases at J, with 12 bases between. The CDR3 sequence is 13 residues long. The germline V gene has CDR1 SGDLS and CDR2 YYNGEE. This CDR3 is CASGSRANQPQHF. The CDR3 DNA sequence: TGTGCCAGCGGTTCCAGGGCAAATCAGCCCCAGCATTTT.

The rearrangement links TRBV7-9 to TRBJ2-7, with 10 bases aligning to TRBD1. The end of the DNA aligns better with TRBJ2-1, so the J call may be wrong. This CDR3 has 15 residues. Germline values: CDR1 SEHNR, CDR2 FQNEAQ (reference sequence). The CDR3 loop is CASSFDGTGVNEQFF. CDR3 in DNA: TGTGCCAGCAGCTTTGACGGGACAGGGGTTAATGAGCAGTTCTTC.

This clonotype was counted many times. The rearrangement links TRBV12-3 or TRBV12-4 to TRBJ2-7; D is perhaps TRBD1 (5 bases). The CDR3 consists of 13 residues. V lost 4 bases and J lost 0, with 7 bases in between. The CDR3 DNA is TGTGCCAGCAGTTGGGGCAGCTCCTACGAGCAGTACTTC. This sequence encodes CASSWGSSYEQYF.

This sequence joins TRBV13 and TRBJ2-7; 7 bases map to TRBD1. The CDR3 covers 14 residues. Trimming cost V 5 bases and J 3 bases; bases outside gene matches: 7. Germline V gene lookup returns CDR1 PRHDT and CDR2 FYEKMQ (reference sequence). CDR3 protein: CASSHQYRGYEQYF. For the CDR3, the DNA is TGTGCCAGCAGCCACCAATACAGGGGCTACGAGCAGTACTTC.

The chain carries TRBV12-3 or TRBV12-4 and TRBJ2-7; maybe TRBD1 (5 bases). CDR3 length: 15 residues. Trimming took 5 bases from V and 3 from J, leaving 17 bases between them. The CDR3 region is CASSNLGQGYYEQYF. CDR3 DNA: TGTGCCAGCAGTAACCTAGGGCAGGGATACTACGAGCAGTACTTC.

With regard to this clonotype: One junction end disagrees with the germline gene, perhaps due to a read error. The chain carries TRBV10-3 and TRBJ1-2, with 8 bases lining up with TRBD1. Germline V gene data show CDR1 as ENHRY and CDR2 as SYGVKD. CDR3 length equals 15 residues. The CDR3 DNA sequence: TGTGCCAGCAGTTACTCTGGACAGGGCCCCTATGGCTACACCTTC. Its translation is CASSYSGQGPYGYTF.

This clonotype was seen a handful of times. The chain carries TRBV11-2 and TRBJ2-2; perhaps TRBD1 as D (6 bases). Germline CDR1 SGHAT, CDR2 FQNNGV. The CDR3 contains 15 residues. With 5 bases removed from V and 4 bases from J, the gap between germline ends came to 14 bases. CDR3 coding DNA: TGTGCCAGCAGCGAGCGCCTGACAGGCACCGGGGAGCTGTTTTTT. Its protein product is CASSERLTGTGELFF.

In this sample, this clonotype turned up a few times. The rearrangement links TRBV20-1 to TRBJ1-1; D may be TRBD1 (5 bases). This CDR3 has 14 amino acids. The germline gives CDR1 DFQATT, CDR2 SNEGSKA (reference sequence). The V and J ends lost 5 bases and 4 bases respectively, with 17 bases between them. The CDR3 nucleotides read TGCAGTGCTGAACCATGGGGGGGTCCCACTGAAGCTTTCTTT. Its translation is CSAEPWGGPTEAFF.

The DNA for the CDR3 is TGTGCCAGCAGCTCATGGGACAGTACTAACTATGGCTACACCTTC. This sequence encodes CASSSWDSTNYGYTF. The rearrangement joins TRBV7-1 to TRBJ1-2, with TRBD1 matching over 7 bases. TRBV7-1 is recorded as an ORF, its role being uncertain. Trimming at V came to 2 bases and at J to 0 bases, leaving 3 bases not matched to a gene. The CDR3 is made up of 15 amino acids.

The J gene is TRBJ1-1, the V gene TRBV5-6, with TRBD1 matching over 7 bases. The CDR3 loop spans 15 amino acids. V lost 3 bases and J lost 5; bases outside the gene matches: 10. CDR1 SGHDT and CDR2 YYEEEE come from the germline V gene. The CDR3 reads CASSYTGTVYTEAFF. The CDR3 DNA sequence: TGTGCCAGCAGCTACACCGGGACAGTTTATACTGAAGCTTTCTTT. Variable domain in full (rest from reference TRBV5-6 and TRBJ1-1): DAGVTQSPTHLIKTRGQQVTLRCSPKSGHDTVSWYQQALGQGPQFIFQYYEEEERQRGNFPDRFSGHQFPNYSSELNVNALLLGDSALYLCASSYTGTVYTEAFFGQGTRLTVV.

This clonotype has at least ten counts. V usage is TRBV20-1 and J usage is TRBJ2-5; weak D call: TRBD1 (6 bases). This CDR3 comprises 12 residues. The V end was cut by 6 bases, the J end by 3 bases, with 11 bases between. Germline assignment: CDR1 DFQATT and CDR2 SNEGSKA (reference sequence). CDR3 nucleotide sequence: TGCAGTGCCGCGGACAGTAAAGAGACCCAGTACTTC. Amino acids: CSAADSKETQYF.

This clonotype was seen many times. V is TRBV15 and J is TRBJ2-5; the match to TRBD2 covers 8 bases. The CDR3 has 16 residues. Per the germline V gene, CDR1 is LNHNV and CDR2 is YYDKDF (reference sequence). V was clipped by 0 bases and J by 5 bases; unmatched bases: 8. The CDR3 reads CATSRDRRGGSETQYF. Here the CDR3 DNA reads TGTGCCACCAGCAGAGATAGACGGGGGGGGTCCGAGACCCAGTACTTC.

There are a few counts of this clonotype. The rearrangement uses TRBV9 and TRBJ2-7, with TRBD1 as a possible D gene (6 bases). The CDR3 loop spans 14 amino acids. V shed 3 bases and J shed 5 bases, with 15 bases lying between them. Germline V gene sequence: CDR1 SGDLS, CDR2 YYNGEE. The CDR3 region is CASSARSTGNEQYF. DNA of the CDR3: TGTGCCAGCAGCGCTAGATCGACAGGTAACGAGCAGTACTTC.

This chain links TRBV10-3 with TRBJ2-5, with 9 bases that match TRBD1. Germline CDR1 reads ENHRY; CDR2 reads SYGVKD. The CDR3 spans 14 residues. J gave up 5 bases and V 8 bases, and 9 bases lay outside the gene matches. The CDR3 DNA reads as TGTGCCATCCGGGAACAGGGGGCATGGGAGACCCAGTACTTC. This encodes CAIREQGAWETQYF.

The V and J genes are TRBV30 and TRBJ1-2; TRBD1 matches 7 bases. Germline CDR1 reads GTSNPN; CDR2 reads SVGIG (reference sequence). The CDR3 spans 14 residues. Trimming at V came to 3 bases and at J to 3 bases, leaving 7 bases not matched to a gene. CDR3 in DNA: TGTGCCTGGAGCTTGGGGACAGACTACTATGGCTACACCTTC. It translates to CAWSLGTDYYGYTF.

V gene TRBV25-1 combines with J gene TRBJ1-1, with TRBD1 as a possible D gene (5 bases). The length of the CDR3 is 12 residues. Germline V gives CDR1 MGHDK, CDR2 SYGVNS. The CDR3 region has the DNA TGTGCGTTCGACAGCCTCGGCACTGAAGCTTTCTTT. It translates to CAFDSLGTEAFF.

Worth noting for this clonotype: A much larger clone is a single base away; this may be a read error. This chain's CDR3 is CVIGTSEQYF. In DNA, the CDR3 is TGTGTCATCGGGACTTCAGAGCAGTACTTC. The V gene is TRBV10-3, the J gene TRBJ2-7, with D possibly TRBD2 on 6 matching bases. CDR3 length: 10 residues. CDR1 and CDR2 (germline): ENHRY, SYGVKD.

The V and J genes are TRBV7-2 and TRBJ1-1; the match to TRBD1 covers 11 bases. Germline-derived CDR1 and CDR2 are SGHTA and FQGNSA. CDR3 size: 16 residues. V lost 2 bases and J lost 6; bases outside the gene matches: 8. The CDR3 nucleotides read TGTGCCAGCAGCTTATATCTGAGGACAGGGGGCTCTGAAGCTTTCTTT. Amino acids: CASSLYLRTGGSEAFF.

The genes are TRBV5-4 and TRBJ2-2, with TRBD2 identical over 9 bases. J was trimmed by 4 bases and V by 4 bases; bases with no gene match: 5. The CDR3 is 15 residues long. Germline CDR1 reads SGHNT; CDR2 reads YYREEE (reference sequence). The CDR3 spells CASSRGRVTTGELFF. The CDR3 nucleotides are TGTGCCAGCAGCCGCGGGAGGGTGACCACCGGGGAGCTGTTTTTT.

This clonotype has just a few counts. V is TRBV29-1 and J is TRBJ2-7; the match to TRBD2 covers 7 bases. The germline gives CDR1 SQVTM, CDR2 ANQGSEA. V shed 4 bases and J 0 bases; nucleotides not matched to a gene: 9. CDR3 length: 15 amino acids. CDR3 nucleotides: TGCAGCGTTGTGATCTACGCGGGAGACTCCTACGAGCAGTACTTC. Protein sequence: CSVVIYAGDSYEQYF.

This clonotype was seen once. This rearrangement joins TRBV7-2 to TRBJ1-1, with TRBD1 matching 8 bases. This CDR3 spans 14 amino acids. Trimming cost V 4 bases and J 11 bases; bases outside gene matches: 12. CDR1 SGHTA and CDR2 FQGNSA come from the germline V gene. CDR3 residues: CASSWEVIRQGAFF. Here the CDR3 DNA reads TGTGCCAGCAGCTGGGAAGTTATCAGACAGGGGGCTTTCTTT. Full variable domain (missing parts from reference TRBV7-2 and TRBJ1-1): GAGVSQSPSNKVTEKGKDVELRCDPISGHTALYWYRQSLGQGLEFLIYFQGNSAPDKSGLPSDRFSAERTGGSVSTLTIQRTQQEDSAVYLCASSWEVIRQGAFFGQGTRLTVV.